The table lists the clone carrying this TCR beta chain with many counts. The antigen is not known. The sample originates from a study of T cells in Graves' hyperthyroidism and ophthalmopathy. Study-wide points: Blood samples included most of the expanded thyroid clonotypes exceeding 0.001.

The germline V gene encodes CDR1 SQVTM and CDR2 ANQGSEA. Trimming took off 4 bases at V and 0 bases at J, with 18 bases between the two ends. This CDR3 comprises 16 residues. The TCR beta CDR3 regions underwent amplification using RNA transcripts as the source. The primer set for the first-round RT-PCR of the TCR CDR3 was HTBI. TCRdb ran MiXCR on the multiplex PCR reads and lists one entry per CDR3 protein. The top ten clones hold 25% to 30% of a sample with roughly 400,000 distinct CDR3 sequences, 11% to 15% of them seen once. V and J are TRBV29-1 and TRBJ2-5; D may be TRBD1 (5 bases). This receptor was identified in a man in his fifties with Graves' ophthalmopathy. Input material: blood. As DNA, the CDR3 is TGCAGCGTTGCCCCGTCCCACGACAGAGACCAAGAGACCCAGTACTTC. This codes for CSVAPSHDRDQETQYF. Full variable domain (missing parts from reference TRBV29-1 and TRBJ2-5): SAVISQKPSRDICQRGTSLTIQCQVDSQVTMMFWYRQQPGQSLTLIATANQGSEATYESGFVIDKFPISRPNLTFSTLTVSNMSPEDSSIYLCSVAPSHDRDQETQYFGPGTRLLVL.